A single sample is the source of the 26 T cell receptor beta chains below, sequenced in a study of T cells in women clearing cervical HPV infection. The assay was immunoSEQ multiplex PCR, and TCRdb's table has in-frame clones only and misses some. Reported are nearly 35,000 clones; the ten largest clones contain 1.6%. Sequenced input: blood buffy coat. The receptor source for this set is a woman between 18 and 70 years old with a cervical HPV16 infection that either progressed to CIN3+ or cleared (not recorded which).

Details on this clone: The read falls 3 residues short of the CDR3 end, and the missing part is taken from the germline J gene. This rearrangement joins TRBV5-5 to TRBJ1-2; perhaps TRBD1 as D (6 bases). The CDR3 spans 14 residues. Germline loops: CDR1 SGHKS, CDR2 YYEKEE (reference sequence). The ends were cut back, 0 bases at V and 7 bases at J, with 13 bases in the middle. The CDR3 here is CASSLESRGGGYTF. CDR3 DNA, as far as it was read: TGTGCCAGCAGCTTGGAGTCGAGGGGGGGTGGC.

About this clone: Sequencing ends 3 residues short of the CDR3 end; the germline J gene provides the rest. This chain links TRBV10-3 with TRBJ2-5, with a tentative D call TRBD1 (6 bases). The CDR3 length is 14 residues. V lost 4 bases and J 4 bases, leaving 13 bases between the germline ends. CDR1 ENHRY and CDR2 SYGVKD come from the germline V gene. The CDR3 reads CAISGGGSGETQYF. The sequenced part of the CDR3 DNA is TGTGCCATCAGTGGAGGGGGTTCAGGAGAGACC.

With respect to this clone: The CDR3 is cut off 3 residues early in the read; its end comes from the germline J gene. The chain joins TRBV7-2 to TRBJ1-4, with 8 nucleotides matching TRBD1. Germline loops: CDR1 SGHTA, CDR2 FQGNSA. The CDR3 contains 14 residues. V was pared by 5 bases and J by 8 bases, with 7 bases of the junction left unmatched. CDR3 region: CASSPTGAGEKLFF. The CDR3 bases that were read are TGTGCCAGCAGCCCGACAGGGGCAGGGGAAAAA.

With respect to this clone: The read ends 3 residues shy of where the CDR3 ends; the end is completed using the germline J gene. The chain employs TRBV20-1 and TRBJ2-1, with 9 bases that match TRBD2. V shed 0 bases and J 6 bases; nucleotides not matched to a gene: 9. The germline CDR1 and CDR2 sequences are DFQATT and SNEGSKA (reference sequence). This CDR3 has 16 amino acids. Partial CDR3 DNA: TGCAGTGCTAGAGATGGACGGACTAGCGAGCGCAATGAG. As protein: CSARDGRTSERNE. The full-length CDR3 reads as CSARDGRTSERNEQFF.

In regard to this clone: With the read ending 3 residues before the CDR3 end, the germline J gene is used to fill in that end. V usage is TRBV2 and J usage is TRBJ2-2; the D gene is possibly TRBD1 (6 bases). This CDR3 region has 15 residues. Germline values: CDR1 SNHLY, CDR2 FYNNEI. CDR3 protein: CASSEASDSNEKLFF. The CDR3 DNA, read in part, is TGTGCCAGCAGTGAAGCGTCGGACAGTAATGAAAAG.

Remarks on this clone: The missing CDR3 end, 3 residues past where the read stops, is filled in from the germline J gene. V gene TRBV7-8 combines with J gene TRBJ2-2; possible D gene TRBD1, 6 bases. In germline, CDR1 is SGHVS, CDR2 FQNEAQ. The CDR3 sequence is 16 residues long. Trimming removed 5 bases from V and 5 bases from J, with 18 bases in between. The CDR3 sequence is CASSQKDSLGTGELFF. The DNA read from the CDR3 is TGTGCCAGCAGCCAAAAGGACAGCCTGGGGACCGGGGAG.

The CDR3 bases that were read are TGTGCCAGCAGCCGAGGGACAGGGGGCCCGGGGGAAGAGACC. It codes for CASSRGTGGPGEET. The complete CDR3 reads CASSRGTGGPGEETQYF. The chain links TRBV9 to TRBJ2-5, with 12 bases lining up with TRBD1. The read gets to within 3 residues of the CDR3 end, and the germline J gene fills in the rest. CDR3 length: 17 amino acids. Germline-derived CDR1 and CDR2 are SGDLS and YYNGEE. V shed 4 bases, J shed 3 bases, and the junction held 10 bases outside the gene matches.

Comments on this clone: Read data end 3 residues before the CDR3 end; the end is taken from the germline J gene. V gene TRBV7-9 combines with J gene TRBJ1-1; D might be TRBD1 (5 bases). Germline CDR1 reads SEHNR; CDR2 reads FQNEAQ (reference sequence). Trimming shortened V by 2 bases and J by 7 bases, and 14 bases separated the two germline ends. This CDR3 is built from 14 residues. CDR3 loop: CASSLSQGRDEAFF. The covered CDR3 bases are TGTGCCAGCAGCTTAAGTCAGGGTAGGGATGAA.

Remarks on this clone: The read falls 3 residues short of the CDR3 end, and the missing part is taken from the germline J gene. The V and J genes are TRBV18 and TRBJ2-3, with D tentatively TRBD1 (6 bases). The CDR3 contains 16 residues. CDR1 and CDR2 from the germline V gene are KGHSH and LQKENI. This CDR3 is CASSPEIAQGKETQYF. CDR3 bases read: TGTGCCAGCTCACCCGAGATAGCACAGGGTAAAGAGACG.

Of note for this clone: The read halts 3 residues ahead of the CDR3 end, with the missing end drawn from the germline J gene. The J gene is TRBJ1-2, the V gene TRBV19; no firm D call. The CDR3 totals 13 residues. Germline-derived CDR1 and CDR2 are LNHDA and SQIVND (reference sequence). This CDR3 reads CASSMGHSYDYTF. The part of the CDR3 DNA that was read is TGTGCCAGTAGTATGGGCCACTCCTACGAC.

To note about this clone: The CDR3 extends 3 residues past the end of the read, so its final part is completed from the germline J gene. The same CDR3 is also encoded by other DNA sequences in this sample. The V gene is TRBV5-1, the J gene TRBJ1-2; tentatively, D is TRBD1 (6 bases). Germline-derived CDR1 and CDR2 are SGHRS and YFSETQ. This CDR3 is built from 15 residues. CDR3 DNA, as far as it was read: TGCGCCAGCAGCTTGGAGCGGGGGCCTACAGATACC. Amino acid sequence: CASSLERGPTDT. The whole CDR3 protein reads CASSLERGPTDTYTF.

Concerning this clone: The DNA ends 3 residues before the CDR3 does, and the rest of the CDR3 is filled in from the germline J gene. The rearrangement joins TRBV10-3 to TRBJ1-1; tentatively, D is TRBD1 (6 bases). The V and J ends lost 2 bases and 0 bases respectively, with 7 bases between them. The CDR3 covers 14 residues. Germline CDR1 and CDR2: ENHRY and SYGVKD. The DNA read from the CDR3 is TGTGCCATCAGTGAGACAGGGATGAACACTGAA. Amino acid sequence: CAISETGMNTE. The CDR3 in full is CAISETGMNTEAFF.

In regard to this clone: The read gets to within 3 residues of the CDR3 end, and the germline J gene fills in the rest. This rearrangement joins TRBV20-1 to TRBJ2-1, with TRBD2 as a possible D gene (5 bases). The V gene's germline CDR1 is DFQATT and CDR2 SNEGSKA (reference sequence). The CDR3 is 14 residues long. With 7 bases removed from V and 0 bases from J, the gap between germline ends came to 13 bases. The CDR3 sequence is CSVRKRSSYNEQFF. The DNA read from the CDR3 is TGCAGTGTTCGTAAGCGGAGCTCCTACAATGAG.

As for this clone: The CDR3 end falls 3 residues outside the read, so it is completed with the germline J gene. The chain links TRBV14 to TRBJ2-3; D remains unclear. The CDR3 consists of 14 residues. V was pared by 3 bases and J by 2 bases, with 9 bases between. CDR1 is SGHDN and CDR2 is FVKESK in the germline V gene. This CDR3 reads CASSHQFITDTQYF. The CDR3 bases that were read are TGTGCCAGCAGCCATCAGTTTATCACAGATACG.

As regards this clone: The observed sequence ends 3 residues before the CDR3 terminus, with the missing tail filled in from the germline J gene. J is TRBJ2-1 and V is TRBV20-1; 13 bases match TRBD2. With 6 bases clipped from V and 3 bases from J, the junction kept 11 bases outside the gene matches. CDR1 and CDR2 from the germline V gene are DFQATT and SNEGSKA (reference sequence). The CDR3 covers 17 residues. CDR3: CSALRTSGGHFYNEQFF. Incomplete CDR3 DNA: TGCAGTGCCTTACGGACTAGCGGGGGCCACTTCTACAATGAG.

Note on this clone: The DNA ends 3 residues before the CDR3 does, and the rest of the CDR3 is filled in from the germline J gene. The rearrangement links TRBV30 to TRBJ1-6; TRBD1 aligns across 9 bases. The germline V gene encodes CDR1 GTSNPN and CDR2 SVGIG (reference sequence). Trimming cost V 0 bases and J 8 bases; bases outside gene matches: 5. This CDR3 region has 15 residues. Here the CDR3 reads CAWSVPGQGDSPLHF. Incomplete CDR3 DNA: TGTGCCTGGAGTGTACCGGGACAGGGAGATTCACCC.

Notes on this clone: Read data end 3 residues before the CDR3 end; the end is taken from the germline J gene. V and J are TRBV29-1 and TRBJ1-1; D gene unclear. The CDR3 extends over 14 amino acids. The germline gives CDR1 SQVTM, CDR2 ANQGSEA. Trimming took 5 bases from V and 0 from J, leaving 13 bases between them. The CDR3 loop is CSVTPRLVNTEAFF. Incomplete CDR3 DNA: TGCAGCGTTACGCCGCGATTGGTGAACACTGAA. Together with reference TRBV29-1 and TRBJ1-1, the CDR3 gives the full variable domain: SAVISQKPSRDICQRGTSLTIQCQVDSQVTMMFWYRQQPGQSLTLIATANQGSEATYESGFVIDKFPISRPNLTFSTLTVSNMSPEDSSIYLCSVTPRLVNTEAFFGQGTRLTVV.

About this clone itself: With the read ending 3 residues before the CDR3 end, the germline J gene is used to fill in that end. The V and J genes are TRBV20-1 and TRBJ2-7; 9 nucleotides align to TRBD2. Trimming removed 3 bases from V and 2 bases from J; junction bases left unmatched: 5. This CDR3 spans 14 amino acids. From germline, CDR1 is DFQATT and CDR2 SNEGSKA (reference sequence). CDR3 sequence reads: CSASLAGTAYEQYF. Partial CDR3 DNA: TGCAGTGCTAGCCTAGCGGGGACCGCCTACGAG.

With regard to this clone: The sequenced fragment ends 3 residues before the CDR3 boundary, so the rest is inferred from the germline J gene. This rearrangement joins TRBV5-1 to TRBJ2-5; TRBD1 matches 9 bases. Germline CDR1 SGHRS, CDR2 YFSETQ. CDR3 length: 16 residues. The V gene end was trimmed by 0 bases and the J gene end by 2 bases; junction bases not matched to a gene: 5. CDR3 amino acids: CASSLGGTGIQETQYF. The sequenced part of the CDR3 DNA is TGCGCCAGCAGCTTGGGGGGGACAGGGATACAAGAGACC.

The CDR3: CASSLGRDNEQFF. The sequenced CDR3 bases are TGTGCCAGCAGCTTAGGCCGGGACAATGAG. The rearrangement uses TRBV7-3 and TRBJ2-1; D remains ambiguous. The read falls 3 residues short of the CDR3 end, and the missing part is taken from the germline J gene. The CDR3 loop spans 13 amino acids. In germline, CDR1 is SGHTA, CDR2 FQGTGA. V was trimmed by 2 bases and J by 5 bases, leaving 7 bases between them.

To note about this clone: The CDR3 goes on 3 residues after the read ends, and that part is filled in from the germline J gene. The chain uses TRBV7-9 and TRBJ2-2, with D tentatively TRBD2 (6 bases). From germline, CDR1 is SEHNR and CDR2 FQNEAQ (reference sequence). V was cut by 5 bases and J by 5 bases, with 12 bases left in between. The CDR3 is 14 residues long. The CDR3 sequence is CASSRLGGTGELFF. The covered CDR3 bases are TGTGCCAGCAGCCGTTTAGGAGGGACCGGGGAG.

To note about this clone: The read terminates 3 residues ahead of where the CDR3 ends, so the germline J gene completes it. This chain connects TRBV5-4 to TRBJ2-1; 9 bases match TRBD1. There are 14 residues in the CDR3. Germline lookup yields CDR1 SGHNT and CDR2 YYREEE (reference sequence). Trimming at V came to 4 bases and at J to 9 bases, leaving 8 bases not matched to a gene. The CDR3 reads CASSRKQGAGEQFF. The CDR3 DNA, read in part, is TGTGCCAGCAGCCGAAAACAGGGGGCCGGTGAG.

To note about this clone: The read halts 3 residues ahead of the CDR3 end, with the missing end drawn from the germline J gene. The chain recombines TRBV7-2 with TRBJ2-7; 11 positions agree with TRBD2. J gave up 6 bases and V 4 bases, and 5 bases lay outside the gene matches. Germline-derived CDR1 and CDR2 are SGHTA and FQGNSA. This CDR3 spans 14 amino acids. The CDR3 reads CASSSVLAGGEQYF. CDR3 DNA, as far as it was read: TGTGCCAGCAGCTCGGTTCTAGCGGGAGGCGAG.

Remarks on this clone: The CDR3 end falls 3 residues outside the read, so it is completed with the germline J gene. The V call is TRBV29-1, the J call TRBJ2-3, with 7 bases identical to TRBD2. The V gene's germline CDR1 is SQVTM and CDR2 ANQGSEA. The CDR3 totals 13 residues. Trimming took 3 bases from V and 3 from J; bases not matched to a gene: 3. The CDR3 DNA, read in part, is TGCAGCGTTGAGGCTAGCGGAACAGATACG. It codes for CSVEASGTDT. In full, the CDR3 is CSVEASGTDTQYF.

Note on this clone: The sequenced fragment ends 3 residues before the CDR3 boundary, so the rest is inferred from the germline J gene. J is TRBJ2-7 and V is TRBV7-2, with D possibly TRBD1 on 7 matching bases. Germline assignment: CDR1 SGHTA and CDR2 FQGNSA. Trimming stripped 5 bases from V and 5 bases from J, with 19 bases between. The CDR3 consists of 15 residues. Incomplete CDR3 DNA: TGTGCCAGCAGCGGCCAGGGGGGCGTTATTGACGAG. The encoded protein is CASSGQGGVIDE. The full CDR3 protein is CASSGQGGVIDEQYF. The variable domain in full, with the rest retrieved from reference TRBV7-2 and TRBJ2-7, is GAGVSQSPSNKVTEKGKDVELRCDPISGHTALYWYRQSLGQGLEFLIYFQGNSAPDKSGLPSDRFSAERTGGSVSTLTIQRTQQEDSAVYLCASSGQGGVIDEQYFGPGTRLTVT.

Points on this clone: From the germline J gene comes the end of the CDR3, since the read stops 3 residues before it. V and J are TRBV19 and TRBJ2-3, with 7 bases fitting TRBD1. Germline-derived CDR1 and CDR2 are LNHDA and SQIVND (reference sequence). This CDR3 is built from 15 residues. The CDR3 bases that were read are TGTGCCAGTAATGCCGGGACAGTGAGCAATCAGCCG. Translated: CASNAGTVSNQP. The complete CDR3 sequence is CASNAGTVSNQPQYF.